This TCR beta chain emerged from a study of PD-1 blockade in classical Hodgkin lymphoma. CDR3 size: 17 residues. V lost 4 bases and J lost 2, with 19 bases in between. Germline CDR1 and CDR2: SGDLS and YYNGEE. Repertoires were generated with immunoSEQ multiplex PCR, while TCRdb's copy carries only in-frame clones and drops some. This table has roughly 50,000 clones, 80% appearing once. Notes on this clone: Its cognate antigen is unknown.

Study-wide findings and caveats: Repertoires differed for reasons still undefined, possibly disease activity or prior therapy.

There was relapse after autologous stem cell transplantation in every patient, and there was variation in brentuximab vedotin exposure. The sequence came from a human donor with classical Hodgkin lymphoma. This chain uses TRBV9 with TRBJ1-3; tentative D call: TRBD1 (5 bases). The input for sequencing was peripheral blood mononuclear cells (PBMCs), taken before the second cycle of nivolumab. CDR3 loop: CASSPTGRGLAGNTIYF. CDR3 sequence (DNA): TGTGCCAGCAGCCCAACGGGTAGGGGCTTAGCTGGAAACACCATATATTTT.